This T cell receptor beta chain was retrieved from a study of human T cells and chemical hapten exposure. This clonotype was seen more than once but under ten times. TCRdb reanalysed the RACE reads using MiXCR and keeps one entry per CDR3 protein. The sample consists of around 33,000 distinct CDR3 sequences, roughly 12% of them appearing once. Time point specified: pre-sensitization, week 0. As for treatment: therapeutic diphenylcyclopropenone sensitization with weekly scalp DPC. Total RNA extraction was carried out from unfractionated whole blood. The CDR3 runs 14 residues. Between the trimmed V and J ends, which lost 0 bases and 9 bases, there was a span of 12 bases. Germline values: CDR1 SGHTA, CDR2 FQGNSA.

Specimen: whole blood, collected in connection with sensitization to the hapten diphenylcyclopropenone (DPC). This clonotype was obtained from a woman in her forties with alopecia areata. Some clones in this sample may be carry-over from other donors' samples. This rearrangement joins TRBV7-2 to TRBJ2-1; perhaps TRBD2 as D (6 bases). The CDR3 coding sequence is TGTGCCAGCAGCTTAGCGGCGGGGTCCCCTGAGCAGTTCTTC. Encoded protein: CASSLAAGSPEQFF.